Each of the 5 T cell receptor beta chains below was sequenced from the same sample in a study of blood T cells in healthy people across ages. For the second PCR, which ran for about 7 to 11 cycles, a sample-barcoded 5' primer and a J-beta primer mix were used. TCRdb re-called the 5' RACE reads with MiXCR, one entry per CDR3 protein. The sample holds 1.5 million to 2 million distinct CDR3 sequences, around 40% seen once. The sequencing sample was made of blood. Receptors were obtained from a human donor in good health.

CDR3 sequence reads: CASSLTPEDYGYTF. CDR3 coding DNA: TGTGCCAGCAGTTTAACCCCAGAGGACTATGGCTACACCTTC. This rearrangement joins TRBV28 to TRBJ1-2; D is unresolved. V shed 2 bases and J shed 3 bases, with 10 bases lying between them. This CDR3 is 14 amino acids long. Germline V CDR1 and CDR2: MDHEN, SYDVKM.

V usage is TRBV3-1 and J usage is TRBJ2-7, with a possible D match to TRBD1 (7 bases). CDR3 length: 15 amino acids. Trimming removed 4 bases at V and 6 bases at J, with 19 bases between. Germline V lookup: CDR1 LGHDT, CDR2 YNNKEL (reference sequence). The CDR3 sequence is CASSLAAGQPTEQYF. The CDR3 DNA is TGTGCCAGCAGCCTAGCCGCGGGACAGCCTACCGAGCAGTACTTC.

V gene TRBV30 combines with J gene TRBJ1-1; no definite D call. This CDR3 has 11 amino acids. Germline CDR1 and CDR2: GTSNPN and SVGIG (reference sequence). Trimming took 2 bases from V and 9 from J, leaving 10 bases between them. The CDR3 DNA reads TGTGCCTGGAGTTCTGTGGAGCAAGCTTTCTTT. It translates to CAWSSVEQAFF.

A word on this clonotype: At one boundary the junction diverges from the germline segment, which might be a read error. The rearrangement joins TRBV29-1 to TRBJ2-7; D possibly uses TRBD1 or TRBD2 (5 bases each). There are 14 residues in the CDR3. Per the germline V gene, CDR1 is SQVTM and CDR2 is ANQGSEA. This chain's CDR3 is CSVGGVGSSYEEYF. The CDR3 DNA reads as TGCAGCGTTGGAGGGGTCGGAAGCTCCTACGAGGAGTACTTC.

This clonotype was seen a handful of times. This rearrangement joins TRBV7-9 to TRBJ2-6; D is uncertain. V was shortened by 0 bases and J by 2 bases, with 8 bases between the two germline ends. This CDR3 is built from 16 residues. CDR1 SEHNR and CDR2 FQNEAQ come from the germline V gene (reference sequence). CDR3: CASSLAIRAGANVLTF. CDR3 sequence (DNA): TGTGCCAGCAGCTTAGCCATTAGGGCTGGGGCCAACGTCCTGACTTTC. Combining the CDR3 with reference TRBV7-9 and TRBJ2-6 gives the whole variable domain DTGVSQNPRHKITKRGQNVTFRCDPISEHNRLYWYRQTLGQGPEFLTYFQNEAQLEKSRLLSDRFSAERPKGSFSTLEIQRTEQGDSAMYLCASSLAIRAGANVLTFGAGSRLTVL.